This TCR beta chain comes out of a study of early T cells in non-severe SARS-CoV-2 infection. Study-level background: The sequenced material was bulk RNA from unsorted whole blood, and its chains were unpaired.

Unique molecular identifiers were attached to individual cDNA molecules. TCRdb passed the 5' RACE reads through MiXCR, listing each CDR3 protein once. The data contain 80,000 or so distinct CDR3 sequences, around 15% of them singletons. Germline CDR1 reads MDHEN; CDR2 reads SYDVKM. The CDR3 is 12 amino acids. Many counts were recorded for this clonotype. Its antigen is undetermined. At one of its ends the junction is not consistent with the germline gene, which may arise from a read error. Study-level findings and limits: Comparison of clonotypes with VDJdb favored anti-spike CD8 responses while missing private and CD4 specificities.

The specimen sequenced was whole blood. This sequence joins TRBV28 and TRBJ1-2; D gene uncertain. The TCR was taken from an adult who was a healthcare worker with PCR-confirmed SARS-CoV-2 infection or an uninfected control (not recorded which). The DNA of the CDR3 is TGTGCCAGCAGTTTCCCCGGAGGTGATTCGGGCTTC. Protein: CASSFPGGDSGF.